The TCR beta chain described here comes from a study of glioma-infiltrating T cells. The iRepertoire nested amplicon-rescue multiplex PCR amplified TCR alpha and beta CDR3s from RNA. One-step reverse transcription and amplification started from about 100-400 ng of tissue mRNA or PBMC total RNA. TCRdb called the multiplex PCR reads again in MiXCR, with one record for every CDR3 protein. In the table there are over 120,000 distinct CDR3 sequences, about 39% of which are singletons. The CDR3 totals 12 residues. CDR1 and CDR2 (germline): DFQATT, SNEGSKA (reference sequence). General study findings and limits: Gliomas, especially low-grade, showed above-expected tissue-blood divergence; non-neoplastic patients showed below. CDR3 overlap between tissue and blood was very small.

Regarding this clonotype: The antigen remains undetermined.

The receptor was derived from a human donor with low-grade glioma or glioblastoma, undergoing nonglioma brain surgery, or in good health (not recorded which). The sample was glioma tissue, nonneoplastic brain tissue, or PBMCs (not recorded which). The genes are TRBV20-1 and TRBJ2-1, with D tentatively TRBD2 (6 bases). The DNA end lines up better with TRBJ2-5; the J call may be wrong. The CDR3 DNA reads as TGCAGTGCTGCTAGCGATCGAGAGACCCAGTACTTC. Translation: CSAASDRETQYF.